Detailed here is one T cell receptor beta chain. The antigen remains undetermined. These data belong to a study of cytomegalovirus exposure and HLA in healthy donors. Study-wide background: About 80 million unique TCRs from HLA-typed donors were held in an early data release.

Whole-study results and caveats: Accurate HLA-A and HLA-B prediction from TCR beta sequences was reported for most subjects.

The primer mix had 60 Vbeta and 13 Jbeta primers. Measured with immunoSEQ multiplex PCR; TCRdb has only the in-frame clones, and not every one. There are about 200,000 clones in the sample; roughly 80% occur only once, and 2.5% to 3.5% lies in the top ten. There are 13 residues in the CDR3. The J segment lost 9 bases and the V segment lost 5 bases, leaving 7 bases of the junction unmatched. Germline V CDR1 and CDR2: SSHAT, FNYEAQ (reference sequence). J is TRBJ2-1 and V is TRBV7-7; 7 positions match TRBD1. The source material was PBMCs. The sequence was collected from a woman aged 25 to 39 in good health and CMV-seronegative. CDR3 sequence reads: CASSPDRFGEQFF. The CDR3, as DNA: TGTGCCAGCAGCCCGGACAGGTTTGGTGAGCAGTTCTTC.